The 5 T cell receptor beta chains below were found in one sample sequenced in a study of cytomegalovirus exposure and HLA in healthy donors. Use of 60 Vbeta and 13 Jbeta primers characterized the PCR. Assay: immunoSEQ multiplex PCR; the TCRdb copy retains only in-frame clones and omits some. The sample consists of 150,000 to 200,000 clones, roughly 74% of them appearing once. Sequenced material: PBMCs. The receptors here all came from a woman in her twenties or thirties in good health and CMV-seropositive.

V is TRBV7-8 and J is TRBJ1-1; no clear D. The germline V and J ends were trimmed by 7 bases and 1 base, with 13 bases remaining between them. This CDR3 has 14 amino acids. CDR1 and CDR2 from the germline V gene are SGHVS and FQNEAQ. The CDR3 DNA reads TGTGCCAGCAACTCCAGGCAGACGAACACTGAAGCTTTCTTT. The encoded protein is CASNSRQTNTEAFF.

This clone has a single count. The chain carries TRBV10-1 and TRBJ1-1, with D uncertain. V gave up 0 bases and J gave up 4 bases, with 9 bases separating them. The CDR3 consists of 14 residues. Germline CDR1 and CDR2: WNHNN and SYGVQD (reference sequence). This CDR3 reads CASSESRLGTEAFF. CDR3 DNA: TGCGCCAGCAGTGAGTCCAGGTTGGGCACTGAAGCTTTCTTT.

This clone came up a few times. The chain carries TRBV6-1 and TRBJ2-3; TRBD2 aligns across 7 bases. Germline V gene lookup returns CDR1 MNHNS and CDR2 SASEGT. V shed 6 bases, J shed 4 bases, and the junction held 10 bases outside the gene matches. This CDR3 spans 15 amino acids. CDR3 nucleotide sequence: TGTGCCAGCAGCGGAAGGACTAGTCGGGCAGATACGCAGTATTTT. It specifies CASSGRTSRADTQYF.

This chain joins TRBV5-5 and TRBJ1-5; D remains ambiguous. The CDR3 has 15 residues. The V end was cut by 2 bases, the J end by 7 bases, with 16 bases between. Germline lookup yields CDR1 SGHKS and CDR2 YYEKEE (reference sequence). CDR3 region: CASSLTVPTAQPQHF. DNA of the CDR3: TGTGCCAGCAGCTTAACGGTACCCACCGCCCAGCCCCAGCATTTT.

The V call is TRBV6-4, the J call TRBJ2-1, with 8 bases lining up with TRBD1. The CDR3 extends over 13 amino acids. In germline, CDR1 is MRHNA, CDR2 SNTAGT. J gave up 3 bases and V 8 bases, and 3 bases lay outside the gene matches. The CDR3 reads CASGRGLYNEQFF. In DNA, the CDR3 is TGTGCCAGCGGCAGGGGGCTCTACAATGAGCAGTTCTTC.